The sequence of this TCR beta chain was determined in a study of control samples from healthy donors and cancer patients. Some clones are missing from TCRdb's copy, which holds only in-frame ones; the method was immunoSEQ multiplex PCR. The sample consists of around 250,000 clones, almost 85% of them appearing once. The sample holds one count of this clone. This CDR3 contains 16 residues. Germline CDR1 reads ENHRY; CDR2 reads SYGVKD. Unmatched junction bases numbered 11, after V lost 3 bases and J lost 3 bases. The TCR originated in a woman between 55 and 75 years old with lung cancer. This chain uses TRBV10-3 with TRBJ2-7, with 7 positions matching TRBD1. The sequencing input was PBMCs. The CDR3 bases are TGTGCCATCAGTGATAGCAACCGGGACAGCCTCTACGAGCAGTACTTC. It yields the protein CAISDSNRDSLYEQYF.